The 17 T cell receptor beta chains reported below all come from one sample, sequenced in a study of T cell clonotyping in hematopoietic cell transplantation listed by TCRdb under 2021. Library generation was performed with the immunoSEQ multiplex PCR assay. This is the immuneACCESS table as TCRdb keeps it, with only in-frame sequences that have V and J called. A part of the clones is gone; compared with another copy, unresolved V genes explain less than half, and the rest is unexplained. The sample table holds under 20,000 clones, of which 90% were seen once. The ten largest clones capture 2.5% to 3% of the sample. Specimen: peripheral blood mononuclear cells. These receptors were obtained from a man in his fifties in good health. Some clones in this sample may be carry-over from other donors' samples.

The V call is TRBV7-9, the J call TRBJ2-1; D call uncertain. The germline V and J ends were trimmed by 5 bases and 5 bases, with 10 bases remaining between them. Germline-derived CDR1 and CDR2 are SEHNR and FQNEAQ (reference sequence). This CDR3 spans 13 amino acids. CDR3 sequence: CASSPYVNNEQFF. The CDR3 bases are TGTGCCAGCAGCCCATACGTGAACAATGAGCAGTTCTTC. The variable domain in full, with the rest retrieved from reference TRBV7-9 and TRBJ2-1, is DTGVSQNPRHKITKRGQNVTFRCDPISEHNRLYWYRQTLGQGPEFLTYFQNEAQLEKSRLLSDRFSAERPKGSFSTLEIQRTEQGDSAMYLCASSPYVNNEQFFGPGTRLTVL.

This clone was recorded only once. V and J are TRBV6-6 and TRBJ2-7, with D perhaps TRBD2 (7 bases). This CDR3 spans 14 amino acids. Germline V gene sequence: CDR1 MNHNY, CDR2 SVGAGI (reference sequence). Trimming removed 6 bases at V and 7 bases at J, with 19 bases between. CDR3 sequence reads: CASRPEGGRREQYF. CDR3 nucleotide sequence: TGTGCCAGCAGGCCAGAGGGGGGGCGCCGGGAGCAGTACTTC.

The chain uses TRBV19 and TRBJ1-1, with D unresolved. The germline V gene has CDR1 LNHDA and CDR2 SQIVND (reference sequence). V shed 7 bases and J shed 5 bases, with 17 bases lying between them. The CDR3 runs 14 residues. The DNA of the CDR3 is TGTGCCAGTATCCCGCACGGGGTTTGGACTGAAGCTTTCTTT. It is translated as CASIPHGVWTEAFF.

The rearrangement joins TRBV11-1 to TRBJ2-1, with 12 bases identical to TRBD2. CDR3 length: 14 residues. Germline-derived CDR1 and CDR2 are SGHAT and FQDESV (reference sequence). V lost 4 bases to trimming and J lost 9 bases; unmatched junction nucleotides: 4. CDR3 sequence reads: CASSSSGGAGEQFF. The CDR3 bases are TGTGCCAGCAGCTCTAGCGGGGGGGCCGGTGAGCAGTTCTTC.

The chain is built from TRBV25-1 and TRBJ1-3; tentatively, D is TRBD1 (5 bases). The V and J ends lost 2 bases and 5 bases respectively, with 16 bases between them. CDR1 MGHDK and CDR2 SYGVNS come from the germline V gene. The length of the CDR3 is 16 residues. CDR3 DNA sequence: TGTGCCAGCAGTGAAACAGGTGGGGCAGGGAGAAACACCATATATTTT. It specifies CASSETGGAGRNTIYF.

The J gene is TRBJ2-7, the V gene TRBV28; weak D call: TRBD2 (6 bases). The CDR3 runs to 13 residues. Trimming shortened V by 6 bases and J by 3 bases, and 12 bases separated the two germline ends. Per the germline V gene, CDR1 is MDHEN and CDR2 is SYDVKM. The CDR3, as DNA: TGTGCCAGCAGGGGATCGGGAGTCTACGAGCAGTACTTC. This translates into CASRGSGVYEQYF.

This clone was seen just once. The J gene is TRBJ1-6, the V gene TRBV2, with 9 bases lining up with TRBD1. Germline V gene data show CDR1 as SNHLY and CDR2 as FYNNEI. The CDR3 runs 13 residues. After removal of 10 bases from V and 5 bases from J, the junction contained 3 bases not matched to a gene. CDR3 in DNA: TGTGCCAAGGGACAGGGAAATAATTCACCCCTCCACTTT. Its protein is CAKGQGNNSPLHF.

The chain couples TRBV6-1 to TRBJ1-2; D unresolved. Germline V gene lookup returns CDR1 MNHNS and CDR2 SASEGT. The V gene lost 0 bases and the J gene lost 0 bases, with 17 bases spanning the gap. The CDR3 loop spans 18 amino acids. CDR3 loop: CASSEADRGPGANYGYTF. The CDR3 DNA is TGTGCCAGCAGTGAAGCGGACCGGGGTCCTGGGGCTAACTATGGCTACACCTTC.

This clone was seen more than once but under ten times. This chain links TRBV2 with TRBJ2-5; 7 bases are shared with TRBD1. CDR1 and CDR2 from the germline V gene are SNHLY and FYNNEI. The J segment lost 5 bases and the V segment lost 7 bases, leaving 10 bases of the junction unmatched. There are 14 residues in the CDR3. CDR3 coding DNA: TGTGCCAGCATAGACAGGGTGCTGTTGGAGACCCAGTACTTC. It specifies CASIDRVLLETQYF.

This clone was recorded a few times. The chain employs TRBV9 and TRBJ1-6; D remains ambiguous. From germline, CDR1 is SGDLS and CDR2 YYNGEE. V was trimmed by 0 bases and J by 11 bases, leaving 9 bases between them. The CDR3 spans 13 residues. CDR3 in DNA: TGTGCCAGCAGCGTAGACGTTGGTCCACCCCTCCACTTT. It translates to CASSVDVGPPLHF.

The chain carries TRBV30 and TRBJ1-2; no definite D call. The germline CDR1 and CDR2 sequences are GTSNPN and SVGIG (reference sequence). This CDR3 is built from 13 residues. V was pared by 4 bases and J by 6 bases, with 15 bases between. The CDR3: CAWKRREINGYTF. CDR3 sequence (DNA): TGTGCCTGGAAGCGGCGGGAAATTAATGGCTACACCTTC.

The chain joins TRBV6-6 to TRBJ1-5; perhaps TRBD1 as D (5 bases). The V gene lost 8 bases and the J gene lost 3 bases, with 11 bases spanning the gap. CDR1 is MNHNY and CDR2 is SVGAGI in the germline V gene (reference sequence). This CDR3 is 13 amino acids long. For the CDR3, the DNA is TGTGCCAGCCGGGACCTCCTCAATCAGCCCCAGCATTTT. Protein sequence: CASRDLLNQPQHF.

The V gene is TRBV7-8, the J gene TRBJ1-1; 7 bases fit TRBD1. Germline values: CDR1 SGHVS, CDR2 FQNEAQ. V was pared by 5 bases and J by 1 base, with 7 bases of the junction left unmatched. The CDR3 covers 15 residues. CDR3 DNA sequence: TGTGCCAGCAGCCCCACTAGACAGGGGAACACTGAAGCTTTCTTT. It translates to CASSPTRQGNTEAFF.

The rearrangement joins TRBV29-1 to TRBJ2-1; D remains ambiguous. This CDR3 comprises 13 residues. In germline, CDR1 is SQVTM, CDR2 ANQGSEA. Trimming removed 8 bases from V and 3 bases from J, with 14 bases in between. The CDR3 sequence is CSLFGPFYNEQFF. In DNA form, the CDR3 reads TGCAGCCTCTTTGGGCCTTTCTACAATGAGCAGTTCTTC.

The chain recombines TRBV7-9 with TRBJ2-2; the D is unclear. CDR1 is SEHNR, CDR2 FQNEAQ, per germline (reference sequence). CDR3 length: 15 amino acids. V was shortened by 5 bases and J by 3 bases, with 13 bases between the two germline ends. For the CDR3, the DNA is TGTGCCAGCAGCCAACGTAGAGGAGACACCGGGGAGCTGTTTTTT. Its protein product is CASSQRRGDTGELFF.

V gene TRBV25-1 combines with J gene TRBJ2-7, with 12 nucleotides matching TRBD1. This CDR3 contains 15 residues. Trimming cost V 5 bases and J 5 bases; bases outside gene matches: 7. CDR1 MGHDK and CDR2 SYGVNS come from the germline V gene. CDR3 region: CASSSMGQGAHEQYF. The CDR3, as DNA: TGTGCCAGCAGTTCCATGGGACAGGGGGCTCACGAGCAGTACTTC.

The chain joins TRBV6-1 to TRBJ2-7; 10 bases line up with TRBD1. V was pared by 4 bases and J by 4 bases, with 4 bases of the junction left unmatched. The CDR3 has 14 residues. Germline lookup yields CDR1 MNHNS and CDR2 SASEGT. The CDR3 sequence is CASSGDRGGYEQYF. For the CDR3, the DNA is TGTGCCAGCAGTGGGGACAGGGGAGGATACGAGCAGTACTTC.